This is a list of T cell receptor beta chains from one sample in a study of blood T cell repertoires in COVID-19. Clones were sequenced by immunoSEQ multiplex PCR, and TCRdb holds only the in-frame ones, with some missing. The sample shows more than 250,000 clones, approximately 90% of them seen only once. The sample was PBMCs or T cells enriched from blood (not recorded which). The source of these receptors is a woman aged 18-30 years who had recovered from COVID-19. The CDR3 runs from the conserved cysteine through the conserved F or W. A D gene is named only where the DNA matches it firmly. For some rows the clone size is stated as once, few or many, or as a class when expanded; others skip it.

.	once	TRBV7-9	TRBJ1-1	TGTGCCAGCAGCTTAGGGCAAAACACTGAAGCTTTCTTT	CASSLGQNTEAFF
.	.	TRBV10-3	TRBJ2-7	TGTGCCACCTGGGACTCGGAAGGCGAGCAGTACTTC	CATWDSEGEQYF
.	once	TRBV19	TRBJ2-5	TGTGCCAGTAGTATCGGGTTTGCCTTTCAAGAGACCCAGTACTTC	CASSIGFAFQETQYF
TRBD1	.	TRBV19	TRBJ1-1	TGTGCCAGTAAAACAGGGGGCCGAGGCACTGAAGCTTTCTTT	CASKTGGRGTEAFF
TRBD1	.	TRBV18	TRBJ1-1	TGTGCCAGCTCACCACCTGGACAGGGCGGTAGAGAAGCTTTCTTT	CASSPPGQGGREAFF
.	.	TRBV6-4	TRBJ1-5	TGTGCCAGCAGGGGGGCCAATCAGCCCCAGCATTTT	CASRGANQPQHF
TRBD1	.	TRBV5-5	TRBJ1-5	TGTGCCAGCAGCTTGGTGGGATGGACAGGGCGGAACCAGCCCCAGCATTTT	CASSLVGWTGRNQPQHF
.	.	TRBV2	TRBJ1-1	TGTGCCAGCAGGGAGGAGGTAGAAAACACTGAAGCTTTCTTT	CASREEVENTEAFF
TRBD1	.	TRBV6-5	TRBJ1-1	TGTGCCAGCAGTTTCGGGACAGGGAGCGTTCCCGCTTTCTTT	CASSFGTGSVPAFF
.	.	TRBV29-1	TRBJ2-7	TGCAGCGCTAAAGACAGCTACGAGCAGTACTTC	CSAKDSYEQYF
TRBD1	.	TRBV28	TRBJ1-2	TGTGCCAGCAGACGGCAGGGGGCAGGCTATGGCTACACCTTC	CASRRQGAGYGYTF
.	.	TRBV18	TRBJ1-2	TGTGCCAGCTCTCAACCAGACAGAAGCTATGGCTACACCTTC	CASSQPDRSYGYTF
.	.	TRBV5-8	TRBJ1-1	TGTGCCAGCAAGGGGTATGGGGTGAGCACTGAAGCTTTCTTT	CASKGYGVSTEAFF
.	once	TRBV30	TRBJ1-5	TGTGCCTGGAGTGTAGCTGCTCTTAATCAGCCCCAGCATTTT	CAWSVAALNQPQHF
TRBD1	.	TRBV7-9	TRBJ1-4	TGTGCCAGCAGCCCTCGGACAGGTGAAAAACTGTTTTTT	CASSPRTGEKLFF
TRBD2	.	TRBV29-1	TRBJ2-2	TGCAGCGCTTTCGGGCGGGGGAGGAACACCGGGGAGCTGTTTTTT	CSAFGRGRNTGELFF
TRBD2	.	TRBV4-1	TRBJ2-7	TGCGCCAGCAGCCAAGAAGGTTGGGCTAGCGGAAAATACGAGCAGTACTTC	CASSQEGWASGKYEQYF
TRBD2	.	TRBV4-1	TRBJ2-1	TGCGCCAGCAGCCAACCAACTAGCGGGAGGGCCAATGAGCAGTTCTTC	CASSQPTSGRANEQFF
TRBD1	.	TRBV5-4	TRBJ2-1	TGTGCCAGCAGCTTGGGCTCAGGGGGCTACAATGAGCAGTTCTTC	CASSLGSGGYNEQFF
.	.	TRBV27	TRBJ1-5	TGTGCCAGCAGCCCGTCCCCGAGAGGCCAGCCCCAGCATTTT	CASSPSPRGQPQHF
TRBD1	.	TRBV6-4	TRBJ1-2	TGTGCCAGCAGCCCCGAACAGGGGGGTGGCTACACCTTC	CASSPEQGGGYTF
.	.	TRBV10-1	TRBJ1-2	TGCGCCAGCAGTGAGGGACAGAACTATGGCTACACCTTC	CASSEGQNYGYTF
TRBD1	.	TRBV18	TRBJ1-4	TGTGCCAGCTCACCCCCAGGGGGAAGAACTAATGAAAAACTGTTTTTT	CASSPPGGRTNEKLFF
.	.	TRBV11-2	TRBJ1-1	TGTGCCAGCAGCCGACTGGTTGGTAACACTGAAGCTTTCTTT	CASSRLVGNTEAFF
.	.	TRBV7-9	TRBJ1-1	TGTGCCAGCAGCCAATCGAGGGGGTTAAACACTGAAGCTTTCTTT	CASSQSRGLNTEAFF
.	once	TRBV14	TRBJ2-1	TGTGCCAGCAGCCAAGCGGTTTACGGTGAGCAGTTCTTC	CASSQAVYGEQFF
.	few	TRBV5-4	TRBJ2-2	TGTGCCAGCAGCTTCAGGAACACCGGGGAGCTGTTTTTT	CASSFRNTGELFF
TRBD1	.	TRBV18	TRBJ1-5	TGTGCCAGCTCACAGACCGGGACAGGGGGCGCCTATAGCAATCAGCCCCAGCATTTT	CASSQTGTGGAYSNQPQHF
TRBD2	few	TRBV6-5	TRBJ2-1	TGTGCCAGCGGGACTAGCGGGCCCAATGAGCAGTTCTTC	CASGTSGPNEQFF
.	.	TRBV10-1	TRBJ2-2	TGCGCCAGCGGGTCAGGGGAGTCTTACGCCGGGGAGCTGTTTTTT	CASGSGESYAGELFF
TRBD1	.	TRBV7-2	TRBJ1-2	TGTGCCAGCAGCCTCTCGACAGGGAGCTATGGCTACACCTTC	CASSLSTGSYGYTF
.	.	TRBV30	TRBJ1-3	TGTGCCTACAGCGCAGGGCGTTCGGGAAACACCATATATTTT	CAYSAGRSGNTIYF
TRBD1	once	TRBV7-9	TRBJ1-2	TGTGCCAGCAGCTTAGTACAGGGGAGTAACTATGGCTACACCTTC	CASSLVQGSNYGYTF
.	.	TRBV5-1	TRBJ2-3	TGCGCCAGCAGCTTGTCTGCGACATCCAACACAGATACGCAGTATTTT	CASSLSATSNTDTQYF
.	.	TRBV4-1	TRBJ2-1	TGCGCCAGCAGCCAAGATCTCAGGGCGCACTCCTACAATGAGCAGTTCTTC	CASSQDLRAHSYNEQFF
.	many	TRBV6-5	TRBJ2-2	TGTGCCAGCAGACTGTCGGGGGAGCTGTTTTTT	CASRLSGELFF
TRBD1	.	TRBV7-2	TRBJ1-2	TGTGCCAGCAGCCCAGTGTACAGGGGAGAATATGGCTACACCTTC	CASSPVYRGEYGYTF
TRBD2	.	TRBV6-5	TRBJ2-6	TGTGCCGGGGGGGTAAGGTCTGGGGCCAACGTCCTGACTTTC	CAGGVRSGANVLTF
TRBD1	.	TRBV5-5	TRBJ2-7	TGTGCCAGCAGCAGCCGACAGGGAAGGGGCGAGCAGTACTTC	CASSSRQGRGEQYF
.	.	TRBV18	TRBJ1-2	TGTGCCAGCTCACCAGACAGGAATGGCTACACCTTC	CASSPDRNGYTF
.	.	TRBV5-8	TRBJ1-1	TGTGCCAGCAGCTTGGTGCGAGGGTTCACTGAAGCTTTCTTT	CASSLVRGFTEAFF
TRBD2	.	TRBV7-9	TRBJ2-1	TGTGCCAGCAGCTTAGAGGGAGGGACCACCTACAATGAGCAGTTCTTC	CASSLEGGTTYNEQFF